Each of the 30 T cell receptor beta chains below was sequenced from the same sample in a study of graft-versus-host responses after intestinal transplantation. TCRdb's copy holds only in-frame clones and misses some; the assay was immunoSEQ multiplex PCR. The sample records approximately 85,000 clones, 85% to 95% being singletons. For these receptors, no antigen is known. Sequences were derived from unstimulated CD8+ T cells sorted from spleen or lymph node cells, sampled before transplant. The receptors were sampled from a human donor who was the organ donor for an intestinal transplant.

In its sample, this clone was seen a few times. The rearrangement uses TRBV28 and TRBJ1-4; D possibly corresponds to TRBD1 (6 bases). The germline V and J ends were trimmed by 6 bases and 5 bases, with 13 bases remaining between them. The germline V gene has CDR1 MDHEN and CDR2 SYDVKM. This CDR3 is built from 14 residues. CDR3 nucleotide sequence: TGTGCCAGCAGCCCGGACAGTACAAATGAAAAACTGTTTTTT. Amino acids: CASSPDSTNEKLFF.

CDR3 in amino acids: CASSDYPYEQYF. CDR3 nucleotides: TGTGCCAGCAGTGACTACCCCTACGAGCAGTACTTC. The V gene is TRBV2, the J gene TRBJ2-7; D is ambiguous. This CDR3 has 12 amino acids. Germline V gives CDR1 SNHLY, CDR2 FYNNEI. Trimming shortened V by 3 bases and J by 2 bases, and 5 bases separated the two germline ends.

This clone was seen more than once but under ten times. This chain links TRBV6-5 with TRBJ1-6; D might be TRBD1 (5 bases). The V gene's germline CDR1 is MNHEY and CDR2 SVGAGI. This CDR3 spans 12 amino acids. Trimming left V 2 bases short and J 9 bases short, with 5 bases between. The CDR3 loop is CASSYQGSPLHF. CDR3 nucleotides: TGTGCCAGCAGTTACCAGGGTTCACCCCTCCACTTT.

The genes are TRBV7-9 and TRBJ1-2; TRBD1 matches at 7 bases. The V gene end was trimmed by 5 bases and the J gene end by 8 bases; junction bases not matched to a gene: 14. The V gene's germline CDR1 is SEHNR and CDR2 FQNEAQ (reference sequence). This CDR3 region has 15 residues. The CDR3 spells CASSDPTRGLGGYTF. The CDR3, as DNA: TGTGCCAGCAGCGACCCGACGAGGGGGCTAGGAGGCTACACCTTC.

The V call is TRBV7-9, the J call TRBJ1-4; 11 nucleotides match TRBD1. CDR3 length: 15 amino acids. V trimming: 2 bases; J trimming: 8 bases; junction bases outside the gene matches: 4. Germline loops: CDR1 SEHNR, CDR2 FQNEAQ (reference sequence). The CDR3 nucleotides read TGTGCCAGCAGCTTAATGGGACAGGGGGACGAAAAACTGTTTTTT. Encoded protein: CASSLMGQGDEKLFF.

In this sample, this clone turned up a few times. The V and J genes are TRBV6-5 and TRBJ2-7; D is undetermined. In germline, CDR1 is MNHEY, CDR2 SVGAGI. Trimming removed 4 bases from V and 0 bases from J, with 7 bases in between. The CDR3 is 13 residues long. The chain's CDR3 is CASSSSLSYEQYF. The CDR3 nucleotides read TGTGCCAGCAGTTCGAGTCTCTCCTACGAGCAGTACTTC.

The chain has TRBV27 and TRBJ2-1; 7 bases map to TRBD2. The germline V gene encodes CDR1 MNHEY and CDR2 SMNVEV (reference sequence). V was pared by 3 bases and J by 13 bases, with 15 bases of the junction left unmatched. The CDR3 extends over 15 amino acids. CDR3 sequence (DNA): TGTGCCAGCAGTTTTTTAGTCTCGGGGCGGGAGAAACAGTTCTTC. Its translation: CASSFLVSGREKQFF.

The chain couples TRBV27 to TRBJ2-5; tentatively, D is TRBD2 (5 bases). CDR1 MNHEY and CDR2 SMNVEV come from the germline V gene (reference sequence). V lost 7 bases, J lost 2 bases, and 11 bases lay in between. The CDR3 sequence is 13 residues long. CDR3 DNA: TGTGCCAGCAAGAGACTAAAACAAGAGACCCAGTACTTC. Translation: CASKRLKQETQYF.

This chain joins TRBV19 and TRBJ2-6; possibly TRBD1 for D (6 bases). V was cut by 3 bases and J by 3 bases, with 9 bases left in between. CDR3 length: 15 amino acids. Germline lookup yields CDR1 LNHDA and CDR2 SQIVND (reference sequence). The CDR3 region is CASSIGGLGANVLTF. As DNA, the CDR3 is TGTGCCAGTAGTATTGGGGGCCTTGGGGCCAACGTCCTGACTTTC.

In DNA, the CDR3 is TGTGCCAGCAGTTCTCAGGGACACTCCGAAGAGACCCAGTACTTC. It yields the protein CASSSQGHSEETQYF. The chain combines TRBV6-5 with TRBJ2-5, with TRBD1 as a possible D gene (6 bases). The V and J ends lost 4 bases and 3 bases respectively, with 15 bases between them. This CDR3 region has 15 residues. From germline, CDR1 is MNHEY and CDR2 SVGAGI.

This clone was counted only a few times. The chain carries TRBV6-5 and TRBJ1-5; TRBD1 agrees at 7 bases. Losses at the gene ends were 0 bases for V and 3 bases for J; bases not matched to a gene: 2. The CDR3 is made up of 15 amino acids. Germline V gene lookup returns CDR1 MNHEY and CDR2 SVGAGI. This chain's CDR3 is CASSYSGQDNQPQHF. The CDR3 nucleotides are TGTGCCAGCAGTTACTCTGGACAGGACAATCAGCCCCAGCATTTT.

The J gene is TRBJ1-2, the V gene TRBV19, with unresolved D. The germline V gene encodes CDR1 LNHDA and CDR2 SQIVND (reference sequence). The V end was cut by 3 bases, the J end by 6 bases, with 5 bases between. This CDR3 spans 11 amino acids. The CDR3 protein is CASSIAHGYTF. In nucleotides, the CDR3 is TGTGCCAGTAGTATCGCGCATGGCTACACCTTC.

J is TRBJ1-1 and V is TRBV4-1, with D unclear. Germline V gene data show CDR1 as MGHRA and CDR2 as YSYEKL. The V and J ends lost 3 bases and 1 base respectively, with 9 bases between them. The CDR3 has 14 amino acids. The CDR3 region is CASSQAPRNTEAFF. CDR3 DNA sequence: TGCGCCAGCAGCCAGGCTCCACGGAACACTGAAGCTTTCTTT.

The rearrangement joins TRBV4-1 to TRBJ2-1; D perhaps matches TRBD2 (6 bases). CDR1 is MGHRA and CDR2 is YSYEKL in the germline V gene. V lost 4 bases to trimming and J lost 1 base, with 8 bases between them. This CDR3 spans 14 amino acids. The CDR3 DNA reads TGCGCCAGCAGCCTTGGGGGGTCCTACAATGAGCAGTTCTTC. This codes for CASSLGGSYNEQFF.

The chain is built from TRBV13 and TRBJ1-4, with D possibly matching TRBD1 (6 bases). Germline CDR1 PRHDT, CDR2 FYEKMQ (reference sequence). The CDR3 sequence is 14 residues long. The V end lost 4 bases, the J end lost 7 bases, and 13 bases lay between the germline ends. In DNA, the CDR3 is TGTGCCAGCAGCTCGGACAGCGGGGGTGAAAAACTGTTTTTT. The encoded protein is CASSSDSGGEKLFF.

The genes are TRBV7-2 and TRBJ2-1; the D gene is possibly TRBD2 (5 bases). Per the germline V gene, CDR1 is SGHTA and CDR2 is FQGNSA. V was cut by 4 bases and J by 10 bases, with 14 bases left in between. The CDR3 runs 13 residues. The CDR3 bases are TGTGCCAGCAGCTCCCCGCTAGCCGGCGAGCAGTTCTTC. Its protein product is CASSSPLAGEQFF.

The gene calls are TRBV7-9 and TRBJ2-7; D is unclear. The V end was cut by 5 bases, the J end by 5 bases, with 13 bases between. The CDR3 totals 13 residues. Germline V CDR1 and CDR2: SEHNR, FQNEAQ (reference sequence). This CDR3 reads CASSPAFADEQYF. Here the CDR3 DNA reads TGTGCCAGCAGCCCCGCATTCGCGGACGAGCAGTACTTC.

The gene calls are TRBV4-1 and TRBJ1-1; possible D gene TRBD1, 6 bases. Trimming removed 2 bases at V and 0 bases at J, with 10 bases between. Germline V gene sequence: CDR1 MGHRA, CDR2 YSYEKL. The length of the CDR3 is 15 residues. CDR3 sequence (DNA): TGCGCCAGCAGCCAAATGGGGGGGCTGAACACTGAAGCTTTCTTT. As protein: CASSQMGGLNTEAFF.

The chain recombines TRBV5-4 with TRBJ1-4; 7 nucleotides align to TRBD1. V dropped 4 bases and J dropped 8; count of bases not matched to a gene: 2. The CDR3 totals 12 residues. Germline V gene data show CDR1 as SGHNT and CDR2 as YYREEE (reference sequence). In DNA form, the CDR3 reads TGTGCCAGCAGCGCAGGGGGAGAAAAACTGTTTTTT. It translates to CASSAGGEKLFF.

This sequence joins TRBV5-8 and TRBJ2-1; 9 bases map to TRBD1. Germline lookup yields CDR1 SGHTS and CDR2 YDEGEE. V lost 4 bases and J lost 4; bases outside the gene matches: 9. This CDR3 has 16 residues. The CDR3 here is CASSPAGQGGYNEQFF. CDR3 coding DNA: TGTGCCAGCAGCCCCGCGGGACAGGGTGGGTACAATGAGCAGTTCTTC.

V usage is TRBV7-2 and J usage is TRBJ2-3; 8 positions agree with TRBD2. Germline V CDR1 and CDR2: SGHTA, FQGNSA. This CDR3 is 17 amino acids long. V was pared by 0 bases and J by 3 bases, with 8 bases of the junction left unmatched. The CDR3 reads CASSLAWTGGRTDTQYF. The CDR3 nucleotides are TGTGCCAGCAGCTTAGCCTGGACGGGAGGGAGGACAGATACGCAGTATTTT.

This chain links TRBV4-2 with TRBJ2-7, with TRBD2 matching over 11 bases. CDR1 LGHNA and CDR2 YNFKEQ come from the germline V gene. Unmatched junction bases numbered 13, after V lost 1 base and J lost 5 bases. There are 18 residues in the CDR3. This chain's CDR3 is CASSQGRWLAGGSDEQYF. The CDR3 DNA reads as TGTGCCAGCAGCCAAGGGAGGTGGCTAGCGGGAGGTAGTGACGAGCAGTACTTC.

The chain joins TRBV11-3 to TRBJ2-5; D is undetermined. The CDR3 is made up of 12 amino acids. V was pared by 2 bases and J by 5 bases, with 6 bases between. Germline values: CDR1 SGHNT, CDR2 YENEEA. The CDR3 spells CASSLISETQYF. The CDR3 coding sequence is TGTGCCAGCAGCTTAATTTCGGAGACCCAGTACTTC.

This clone was detected only once. V usage is TRBV7-9 and J usage is TRBJ2-7; D is perhaps TRBD1 (5 bases). This CDR3 region has 16 residues. Germline CDR1 and CDR2: SEHNR and FQNEAQ (reference sequence). V shed 4 bases and J shed 0 bases, with 16 bases lying between them. CDR3 sequence (DNA): TGTGCCAGCAGCTCGCAACAGGCGAGGAGCTCCTACGAGCAGTACTTC. It encodes CASSSQQARSSYEQYF.

The chain has TRBV25-1 and TRBJ2-2, with D possibly matching TRBD1 (6 bases). Looked up from germline, CDR1 is MGHDK and CDR2 is SYGVNS. The CDR3 length is 13 residues. V was cut by 7 bases and J by 4 bases, with 10 bases left in between. The CDR3 loop is CASNQGRTGELFF. The CDR3 DNA reads TGTGCCAGCAACCAGGGGCGCACCGGGGAGCTGTTTTTT.

CDR3 residues: CASSWGTSGGGRETQYF. CDR3 DNA sequence: TGTGCCAGCAGCTGGGGGACTAGCGGGGGGGGTCGAGAGACCCAGTACTTC. The gene calls are TRBV7-9 and TRBJ2-5, with 16 positions matching TRBD2. Losses at the gene ends were 4 bases for V and 4 bases for J; bases not matched to a gene: 6. The CDR3 length is 17 residues. Germline V gene data show CDR1 as SEHNR and CDR2 as FQNEAQ (reference sequence).

The genes are TRBV10-3 and TRBJ1-2; TRBD1 matches 8 bases. The CDR3 runs to 15 residues. With V trimmed by 2 bases and J by 4 bases, 6 bases remained unmatched. Germline assignment: CDR1 ENHRY and CDR2 SYGVKD. The CDR3 reads CAISETDRDFYGYTF. DNA of the CDR3: TGTGCCATCAGTGAGACGGACAGGGACTTCTATGGCTACACCTTC.

The chain uses TRBV10-1 and TRBJ1-5; weak D call: TRBD1 (5 bases). The CDR3 is made up of 14 amino acids. V lost 7 bases and J 6 bases, leaving 16 bases between the germline ends. Germline CDR1 and CDR2: WNHNN and SYGVQD (reference sequence). CDR3 in amino acids: CASTRPGLPQPQHF. Here the CDR3 DNA reads TGCGCCAGCACCCGACCAGGGTTACCTCAGCCCCAGCATTTT.

CDR3 in amino acids: CASSLAPAAGLAGETQYF. In nucleotides, the CDR3 is TGTGCCAGCAGCTTAGCACCCGCGGCGGGACTAGCCGGGGAGACCCAGTACTTC. This chain joins TRBV7-8 and TRBJ2-5, with 9 bases aligning to TRBD2. After removal of 0 bases from V and 5 bases from J, the junction contained 13 bases not matched to a gene. From germline, CDR1 is SGHVS and CDR2 FQNEAQ. This CDR3 contains 18 residues. The full variable domain, with the rest looked up from reference TRBV7-8 and TRBJ2-5, is GAGVSQSPRYKVAKRGQDVALRCDPISGHVSLFWYQQALGQGPEFLTYFQNEAQLDKSGLPSDRFFAERPEGSVSTLKIQRTQQEDSAVYLCASSLAPAAGLAGETQYFGPGTRLLVL.

The chain couples TRBV7-9 to TRBJ2-3, with 8 bases aligning to TRBD1. The CDR3 runs 14 residues. J gave up 3 bases and V 2 bases, and 1 base lay outside the gene matches. Germline values: CDR1 SEHNR, CDR2 FQNEAQ (reference sequence). CDR3 in amino acids: CASSLYRGTDTQYF. DNA of the CDR3: TGTGCCAGCAGCTTATACAGGGGGACAGATACGCAGTATTTT.